The 10 T cell receptor beta chains in this list originate from one sample, sequenced in a study of blood T cell repertoires in COVID-19. This table comes from immunoSEQ multiplex PCR, and its TCRdb copy is limited to in-frame clones, with some not included. Of hundreds of thousands of clones listed, around 84% were seen once; the top ten hold just under 1%. The specimen was peripheral blood. The receptors derive from a man aged 40-49 years with acute or convalescent COVID-19.

The chain uses TRBV5-6 and TRBJ1-2; 7 bases fit TRBD1. The CDR3 covers 14 residues. Trimming cost V 4 bases and J 0 bases; bases outside gene matches: 3. Looked up from germline, CDR1 is SGHDT and CDR2 is YYEEEE. The CDR3 sequence is CASSPGQPNYGYTF. As DNA, the CDR3 is TGTGCCAGCAGCCCGGGACAGCCTAACTATGGCTACACCTTC.

This clone has ten or more counts. The chain has TRBV4-2 and TRBJ2-7; D unresolved. Germline values: CDR1 LGHNA, CDR2 YNFKEQ. CDR3 length: 15 residues. Trimming took 0 bases from V and 0 from J, leaving 9 bases between them. The CDR3 nucleotides read TGTGCCAGCAGCCAAGAATTTTACGGCTCCTACGAGCAGTACTTC. This gives the protein CASSQEFYGSYEQYF.

There are a few counts of this clone. The chain employs TRBV5-1 and TRBJ1-1, with D hard to call. The germline V gene encodes CDR1 SGHRS and CDR2 YFSETQ. V was shortened by 1 base and J by 7 bases, with 5 bases between the two germline ends. The CDR3 is made up of 11 amino acids. This chain's CDR3 is CASSLSGEAFF. DNA for the CDR3: TGCGCCAGCAGCTTGTCAGGTGAAGCTTTCTTT.

The chain has TRBV6-5 and TRBJ1-2; TRBD1 matches at 7 bases. With 4 bases clipped from V and 4 bases from J, the junction kept 9 bases outside the gene matches. The CDR3 spans 15 residues. CDR1 is MNHEY, CDR2 SVGAGI, per germline. CDR3 sequence: CASSLTSTGLYGYTF. The CDR3 DNA reads as TGTGCCAGCAGTTTGACCTCGACAGGGCTCTATGGCTACACCTTC.

V and J are TRBV7-8 and TRBJ2-3; the match to TRBD1 covers 9 bases. CDR1 is SGHVS and CDR2 is FQNEAQ in the germline V gene. CDR3 size: 16 residues. V lost 5 bases and J lost 2; bases outside the gene matches: 8. The CDR3 here is CASSPGTGRPTDTQYF. CDR3 nucleotide sequence: TGTGCCAGCAGCCCCGGGACAGGGAGGCCCACAGATACGCAGTATTTT.

The chain employs TRBV15 and TRBJ2-3; D is perhaps TRBD2 (6 bases). Trimming took off 5 bases at V and 0 bases at J, with 18 bases between the two ends. CDR3 length: 17 amino acids. Germline assignment: CDR1 LNHNV and CDR2 YYDKDF (reference sequence). CDR3 nucleotides: TGTGCCACCAGCGCGTCCCGGGGACTGTCTAGCACAGATACGCAGTATTTT. Protein product: CATSASRGLSSTDTQYF.

This chain links TRBV20-1 with TRBJ2-3, with D perhaps matching TRBD2 (5 bases). Trimming took 5 bases from V and 8 from J, leaving 11 bases between them. This CDR3 spans 11 amino acids. Germline CDR1 and CDR2: DFQATT and SNEGSKA (reference sequence). CDR3 in amino acids: CSASRETTQYF. DNA of the CDR3: TGCAGTGCTTCTAGGGAGACTACGCAGTATTTT.

This clone is a singleton in its sample. CDR3 amino acids: CASSPTGTGGAGGYTF. The CDR3 DNA reads TGTGCCAGCAGCCCTACCGGGACAGGGGGCGCGGGTGGCTACACCTTC. V usage is TRBV3-1 (or the pseudogene TRBV3-2) and J usage is TRBJ1-2; 12 bases align to TRBD1. The CDR3 extends over 16 amino acids. CDR1 LGHDT and CDR2 YNNKEL come from the germline V gene (reference sequence). With 4 bases clipped from V and 7 bases from J, the junction kept 10 bases outside the gene matches.

This chain links TRBV7-6 with TRBJ1-5; TRBD1 matches at 10 bases. The CDR3 covers 15 residues. V shed 3 bases, J shed 2 bases, and the junction held 1 base outside the gene matches. Germline V lookup: CDR1 SGHVS, CDR2 FNYEAQ. CDR3: CASSFGTGGNQPQHF. DNA of the CDR3: TGTGCCAGCAGCTTCGGGACAGGGGGCAATCAGCCCCAGCATTTT.

This sequence joins TRBV12-3 or TRBV12-4 and TRBJ1-6; D remains unclear. The V end was cut by 2 bases, the J end by 10 bases, with 9 bases between. The CDR3 is made up of 13 amino acids. In DNA, the CDR3 is TGTGCCAGCAGTTTACACACGATATCACCCCTCCACTTT. It yields the protein CASSLHTISPLHF.